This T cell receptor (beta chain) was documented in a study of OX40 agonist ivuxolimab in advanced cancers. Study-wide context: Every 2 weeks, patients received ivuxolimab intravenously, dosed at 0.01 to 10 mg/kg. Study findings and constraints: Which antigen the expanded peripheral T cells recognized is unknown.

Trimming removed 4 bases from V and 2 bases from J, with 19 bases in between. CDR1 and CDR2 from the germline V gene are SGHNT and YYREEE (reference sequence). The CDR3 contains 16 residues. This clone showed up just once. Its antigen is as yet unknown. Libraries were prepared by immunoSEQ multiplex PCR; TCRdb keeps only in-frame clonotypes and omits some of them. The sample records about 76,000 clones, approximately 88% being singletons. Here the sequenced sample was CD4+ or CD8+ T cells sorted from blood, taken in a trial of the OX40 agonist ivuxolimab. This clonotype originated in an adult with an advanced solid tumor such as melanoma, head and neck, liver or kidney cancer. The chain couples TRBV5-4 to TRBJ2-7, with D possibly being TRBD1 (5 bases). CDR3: CASSQDTRQSAYEQYF. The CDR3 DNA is TGTGCCAGCAGCCAAGATACCCGACAGTCTGCCTACGAGCAGTACTTC.